This note documents a single TCR beta chain sequence. Antigen unknown. These data come from a study of CXCR3-negative and CXCR3-positive naive CD8 T cells. Study observations and caveats: Naive cells that were CXCR3-positive had more hydrophobic TRB CDR3s (compared with CXCR3-negative naive cells). Between one naive subset and the other, surface CD5 was comparable, and TCR strength was inferred from TRB CDR3 properties. The TRBV-TRBJ usage of naive CXCR3-negative and CXCR3-positive cells was similar, but that of memory cells differed.

5' RACE that incorporated UMI labels was used to prepare the TRB cDNA libraries. No DNA is given; TCRdb re-called the 5' RACE reads and lists each CDR3 protein once. Reported are roughly 63,000 distinct CDR3 sequences; the ten largest clones contain 4% to 5.5%. With more than 250,000 cells each, the CD8+ T cell subsets were individually sorted in triplicate. This CDR3 contains 13 residues. Germline V gene data show CDR1 as SGDLS and CDR2 as YYNGEE. J is TRBJ2-1 and V is TRBV9; TCRdb's D call, TRBD2, is unchecked because there is no DNA. The clonotype originates from a human donor in good health. Some clones in this sample may be carry-over from other donors' samples. The sequencing input was naive CXCR3+ CD8+ T cells from blood. The subset denotes: CD45RO-CCR7+CD27+CD95- naive CD8+ T cells expressing CXCR3 (TNR3+). The CDR3 here is CASSVGLHNEQFF.